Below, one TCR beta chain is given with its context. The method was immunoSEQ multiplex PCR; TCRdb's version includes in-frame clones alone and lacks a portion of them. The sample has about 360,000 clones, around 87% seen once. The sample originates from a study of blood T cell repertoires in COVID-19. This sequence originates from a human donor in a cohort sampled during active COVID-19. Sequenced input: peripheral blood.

The CDR3 region is CASSPYGSGGEQYF. CDR3 in DNA: TGTGCCAGCAGCCCCTACGGGAGCGGAGGAGAGCAGTACTTC. This rearrangement joins TRBV11-1 to TRBJ2-7; TRBD2 is a possible D gene (6 bases). The V end was cut by 5 bases, the J end by 7 bases, with 18 bases between. The CDR3 totals 14 residues. The germline V gene encodes CDR1 SGHAT and CDR2 FQDESV (reference sequence).